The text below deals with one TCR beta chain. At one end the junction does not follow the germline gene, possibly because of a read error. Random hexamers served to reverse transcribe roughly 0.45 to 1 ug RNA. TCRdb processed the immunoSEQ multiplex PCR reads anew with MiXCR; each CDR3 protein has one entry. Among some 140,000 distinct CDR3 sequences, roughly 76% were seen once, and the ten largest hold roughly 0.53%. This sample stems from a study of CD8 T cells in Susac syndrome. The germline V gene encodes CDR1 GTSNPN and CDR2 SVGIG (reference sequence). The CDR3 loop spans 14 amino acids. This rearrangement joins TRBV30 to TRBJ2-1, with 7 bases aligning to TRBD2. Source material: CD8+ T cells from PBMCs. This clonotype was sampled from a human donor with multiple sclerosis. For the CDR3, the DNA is TGTGCCGCCCCCCAGGGCGGGAGTCGGAATGAGCAGTCCTTC. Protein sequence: CAAPQGGSRNEQSF.